These T cell receptor beta chains were read from a single sample in a study of patients and donors after allogeneic stem cell transplantation. A single record per CDR3 protein comes from TCRdb applying MiXCR to the RT-PCR reads. The table lists 800,000 to 1,000,000 distinct CDR3 sequences, under 20% of them singletons. The sample consisted of blood, either unsorted or a sorted T cell fraction (not recorded which). These receptors all stem from a human donor who was either an allogeneic HSCT recipient or a stem cell or donor lymphocyte infusion donor (not recorded which). It is not recorded whose cells these are; they may come from a transplant donor. CDR3s include the opening cysteine and the closing phenylalanine or tryptophan. A D gene is named only where the DNA matches it firmly. The size of a clone is reported for some rows only, either as once, few or many, or as a class for expanded clones.

V gene	clone size	J gene	D gene	CDR3 protein	CDR3 DNA
TRBV29-1	few	TRBJ2-7	TRBD2	CSVEVWASGLYEQYF	TGCAGCGTTGAAGTATGGGCTAGCGGTTTATACGAGCAGTACTTC
TRBV5-1	many	TRBJ2-3	.	CASSLKRADTQYF	TGCGCCAGCAGCTTGAAGCGAGCAGATACGCAGTATTTT
TRBV20-1	many	TRBJ2-2	TRBD1	CSGIQTGGTGELFF	TGCAGTGGAATCCAGACAGGGGGCACCGGGGAGCTGTTTTTT
TRBV15	.	TRBJ2-3	TRBD2	CATSRVGSPSGNTDTQYF	TGTGCCACCAGCAGAGTCGGATCGCCTAGCGGAAACACAGATACGCAGTATTTT
TRBV4-1	.	TRBJ2-5	.	CASSQEAGGETQYF	TGCGCCAGCAGCCAAGAAGCGGGTGGGGAGACCCAGTACTTC
TRBV5-1	.	TRBJ1-5	TRBD1	CASSLEPGGSNQPQHF	TGCGCCAGCAGCTTGGAACCAGGGGGGAGCAATCAGCCCCAGCATTTT
TRBV20-1	few	TRBJ2-3	TRBD2	CSARESGDFTDTQYF	TGCAGTGCTAGAGAAAGCGGGGACTTCACAGATACGCAGTATTTT
TRBV4-1	.	TRBJ1-3	.	CASSQVSPRLYF	TGCGCCAGCAGCCAAGTTTCCCCGCGGCTATATTTT
TRBV5-1	.	TRBJ1-1	.	CASCKGVGTEAFF	TGCGCCAGCTGTAAAGGGGTGGGCACTGAAGCTTTCTTT
TRBV12-5	few	TRBJ1-1	.	CASGLEGEAFF	TGTGCTAGTGGTTTGGAGGGTGAAGCTTTCTTT
TRBV4-2	.	TRBJ2-7	TRBD2	CASSQDTSGSSYEQYF	TGTGCCAGCAGCCAAGATACTAGCGGGAGTTCCTACGAGCAGTACTTC
TRBV18	.	TRBJ2-1	TRBD2	CASSPLSGGAYEQFF	TGTGCCAGCTCACCTCTTAGCGGGGGGGCCTATGAGCAGTTCTTC